The rows below give T cell receptor beta chains drawn from one sample of a study of T cells in Graves' hyperthyroidism and ophthalmopathy. MiXCR was run by TCRdb on the multiplex PCR reads, yielding one entry per CDR3 protein. The sample has 300,000 to 400,000 distinct CDR3 sequences, approximately 13% seen once. The sample consisted of blood. These receptor sequences come from a woman in her thirties with Graves' hyperthyroidism. Each CDR3 is given with its conserved first and last residue. The D gene is left open where the match is weak. Not all rows give a size; the values are once, few, many and, for expanded clones, a class.

v_call	d_call	clone_size	j_call	cdr3_aa	cdr3_nt
TRBV10-3	NA	NA	TRBJ1-1	CAISGRDTEAFF	TGTGCCATCAGTGGTCGGGACACTGAAGCTTTCTTT
TRBV6-1	NA	few	TRBJ2-5	CASSSPGTEVPQYF	TGTGCCAGCAGTTCACCCGGGACCGAGGTCCCCCAGTACTTC
TRBV6-6	NA	few	TRBJ2-5	CASSYPPGRGETQYF	TGTGCCAGCAGTTACCCGCCGGGACGGGGAGAGACCCAGTACTTC
TRBV12-3/TRBV12-4	NA	many	TRBJ2-2	CATKLVTTGELFF	TGTGCCACCAAGTTAGTCACCACCGGGGAGCTGTTTTTT
TRBV20-1	TRBD1	few	TRBJ1-1	CSVPGGMSVKAFF	TGCAGTGTGCCAGGGGGCATGTCGGTGAAAGCTTTCTTT
TRBV10-3	NA	many	TRBJ1-5	CAISVHGSNQPQHF	TGTGCCATCAGTGTCCACGGCTCCAATCAGCCCCAGCATTTT
TRBV20-1	TRBD1	few	TRBJ1-5	CSARSDRPDQPQHF	TGCAGTGCTAGATCGGACAGGCCTGATCAGCCCCAGCATTTT
TRBV7-2	NA	few	TRBJ2-7	CASSLAVGAPYEQYF	TGTGCCAGCAGCTTAGCGGTGGGGGCCCCCTACGAGCAGTACTTC
TRBV6-1	NA	many	TRBJ1-1	CASAWGRNTEAFF	TGTGCCAGCGCCTGGGGGAGAAACACTGAAGCTTTCTTT
TRBV4-2	NA	NA	TRBJ2-3	CASSQATRKVDTQYF	TGTGCCAGCAGCCAGGCGACTAGAAAGGTTGATACGCAGTATTTT
TRBV20-1	TRBD2	few	TRBJ2-7	CSARASSGINEQYF	TGCAGTGCTAGAGCGTCTAGCGGGATCAACGAGCAGTACTTC
TRBV6-1	TRBD1	many	TRBJ2-7	CASSGRTGMYSYEQYF	TGTGCCAGCAGTGGACGGACAGGGATGTATTCCTACGAGCAGTACTTC
TRBV20-1	NA	NA	TRBJ1-6	CSARERPYDLGENSPLHF	TGCAGTGCTAGAGAGAGACCTTACGACCTGGGGGAGAATTCACCCCTCCACTTT
TRBV3-1	NA	few	TRBJ2-6	CASSQKLSGANVLTF	TGTGCCAGCAGCCAAAAATTATCTGGGGCCAACGTCCTGACTTTC
TRBV6-1	TRBD2	many	TRBJ2-3	CASTVAGRTDTQYF	TGTGCCAGCACCGTAGCGGGAAGAACAGATACGCAGTATTTT
TRBV2	NA	few	TRBJ2-7	CASLRPVREQYF	TGTGCCAGCCTGCGCCCTGTGAGGGAGCAGTACTTC
TRBV6-1	NA	many	TRBJ2-7	CASVVGHGYEQYF	TGTGCCAGCGTCGTTGGCCACGGCTACGAGCAGTACTTC
TRBV15	TRBD2	NA	TRBJ2-1	CATSLGASFSGSQYNEQFF	TGTGCCACCAGCCTAGGGGCCTCCTTTAGCGGGAGTCAATACAATGAGCAGTTCTTC
TRBV7-8	NA	NA	TRBJ2-3	CASSVGPRTDTQYF	TGTGCCAGCAGCGTCGGACCACGCACAGATACGCAGTATTTT
TRBV28	NA	NA	TRBJ2-1	CASIDSGTYERFF	TGTGCCAGCATAGATAGCGGAACGTATGAGCGGTTCTTC
TRBV7-2	NA	many	TRBJ2-3	CASSRNFQGLGLTDTQYF	TGTGCCAGCAGTCGGAACTTTCAGGGGCTTGGTCTCACAGATACGCAGTATTTT
TRBV6-2/TRBV6-3	TRBD1	NA	TRBJ1-4	CASTPGGFFATNEKLFF	TGTGCCAGCACCCCAGGGGGATTTTTTGCAACTAATGAAAAACTGTTTTTT
TRBV20-1	NA	few	TRBJ2-3	CSARGSGDTQYF	TGCAGTGCTAGAGGCTCAGGGGATACGCAGTATTTT
TRBV6-2/TRBV6-3	NA	NA	TRBJ2-7	CASSWDGHYEQYF	TGTGCCAGCAGCTGGGACGGACATTACGAGCAGTACTTC
TRBV5-6	TRBD2	many	TRBJ2-7	CASSLSGRALYEQYF	TGTGCCAGCAGCTTGTCCGGGAGGGCCTTATACGAGCAGTACTTC
TRBV5-6	NA	few	TRBJ2-5	CASSSGQLETQYF	TGTGCCAGCAGCTCCGGACAGTTGGAGACCCAGTACTTC
TRBV12-3/TRBV12-4	NA	many	TRBJ1-2	CASSLEVNYGYTF	TGTGCCAGCAGTTTGGAGGTCAACTATGGCTACACCTTC
TRBV7-2	TRBD1	few	TRBJ1-4	CASSSDRGQAEKLFF	TGTGCCAGCAGCTCCGACAGGGGCCAGGCTGAAAAACTGTTTTTT
TRBV18	NA	few	TRBJ1-5	CASSPTPGPSFVEPRHF	TGTGCCAGCTCACCAACGCCGGGACCGAGTTTCGTTGAGCCCCGGCATTTT